The clone carrying this T cell receptor beta chain occurred a few times. These data belong to a study of blood T cell repertoires in COVID-19. Looking at the study overall: The samples span acute and convalescent COVID-19 from the United States, Italy and Spain. T cells, B-cell-depleted T cells, or PBMCs supplied cDNA or gDNA.

V gave up 0 bases and J gave up 4 bases, with 23 bases separating them. Germline CDR1 reads SGHNT; CDR2 reads YYREEE (reference sequence). The CDR3 is 20 residues long. TCRdb's table, derived via immunoSEQ multiplex PCR, lists solely in-frame clones and lacks some. The top ten hold around 3.5% of the sample, which has about 150,000 clones, over 60% seen once. The chain couples TRBV5-4 to TRBJ1-6; D may be TRBD1 (5 bases). The sequenced sample consisted of peripheral blood. The clonotype originates from a woman at least 80 years old with acute or convalescent COVID-19. Written as DNA, the CDR3 is TGTGCCAGCAGCTTGGTTTTCGCGAAGGGGTTTATCTTATATAATTCACCCCTCCACTTT. Protein: CASSLVFAKGFILYNSPLHF.